The 23 T cell receptor beta chains presented below share a single source sample, sequenced in a study of blood T cells in healthy people across ages. For the second PCR, which ran for about 6 to 11 cycles, a sample-barcoded 5' primer and a J-beta primer mix were used. TCRdb re-analysed the 5' RACE reads in MiXCR, keeping a single row per CDR3 protein. The top ten clones hold roughly 18% of a sample with 650,000 to 950,000 distinct CDR3 sequences, around 42% of them seen once. Sequences were obtained from blood. The receptors come from a man aged 55 to 70 in good health.

This clonotype was seen repeatedly, ten times or more. CDR3: CASSLGGVHYNEQFF. The CDR3 DNA follows: TGTGCCAGCAGCTTAGGCGGGGTACACTACAATGAGCAGTTCTTC. The chain couples TRBV7-2 to TRBJ2-1; D possibly corresponds to TRBD2 (6 bases). The V end was cut by 1 base, the J end by 3 bases, with 10 bases between. The CDR3 runs 15 residues. Germline loops: CDR1 SGHTA, CDR2 FQGNSA.

This clonotype has more than one count but fewer than ten. V gene TRBV20-1 combines with J gene TRBJ2-3; D is undetermined. Trimming cost V 8 bases and J 2 bases, with 17 bases left between them. Germline assignment: CDR1 DFQATT and CDR2 SNEGSKA (reference sequence). CDR3 length: 14 residues. CDR3 loop: CSPGPLRLTDTQYF. As DNA, the CDR3 is TGCAGTCCCGGACCCCTCCGCCTCACAGATACGCAGTATTTT.

CDR3 sequence (DNA): TGTGCCAGCAGCGTAGACGGCGGGGCAGATACGCAGTATTTT. This codes for CASSVDGGADTQYF. The rearrangement links TRBV9 to TRBJ2-3; possible D gene TRBD2, 6 bases. The V end lost 0 bases, the J end lost 4 bases, and 9 bases lay between the germline ends. This CDR3 spans 14 amino acids. Per the germline V gene, CDR1 is SGDLS and CDR2 is YYNGEE.

The rearrangement joins TRBV5-1 to TRBJ2-5, with 8 bases aligning to TRBD1. The J call may be in error: the DNA end matches TRBJ2-7 better. The CDR3 consists of 13 residues. CDR1 SGHRS and CDR2 YFSETQ come from the germline V gene. The CDR3 loop reads CASRHRGNGEQYF. The CDR3 DNA reads TGCGCCAGCCGTCACAGGGGGAACGGCGAGCAGTACTTC.

The chain employs TRBV6-5 and TRBJ1-6; perhaps TRBD1 as D (5 bases). CDR3 size: 13 residues. The germline V gene has CDR1 MNHEY and CDR2 SVGAGI. The V gene lost 2 bases and the J gene lost 10 bases, with 9 bases spanning the gap. The CDR3 sequence is CASSYAGKSPLHF. The CDR3 DNA follows: TGTGCCAGCAGTTACGCAGGGAAGTCACCCCTCCACTTT.

The chain combines TRBV7-2 with TRBJ1-2; 8 nucleotides agree with TRBD1. The CDR3 length is 17 residues. The J segment lost 1 base and the V segment lost 0 bases, leaving 7 bases of the junction unmatched. The germline V gene encodes CDR1 SGHTA and CDR2 FQGNSA. CDR3 loop: CASSLAQSGGRNYGYTF. CDR3 coding DNA: TGTGCCAGCAGCTTAGCGCAGTCAGGGGGCCGTAACTATGGCTACACCTTC.

This clonotype was seen more than once but under ten times. The chain has TRBV6-2 or TRBV6-3 and TRBJ1-2, with D uncertain. This CDR3 has 13 residues. The V gene lost 6 bases and the J gene lost 2 bases, with 10 bases spanning the gap. Germline V gives CDR1 MNHEY, CDR2 SVGEGT. The CDR3 loop is CASSPFPNYGYTF. The CDR3 coding sequence is TGTGCCAGCAGCCCCTTTCCGAACTATGGCTACACCTTC.

This sequence joins TRBV30 and TRBJ1-2; TRBD1 aligns across 8 bases. J was trimmed by 7 bases and V by 4 bases; bases with no gene match: 11. The CDR3 runs 14 residues. CDR1 is GTSNPN and CDR2 is SVGIG in the germline V gene (reference sequence). The CDR3: CAWTRTGTDIGYTF. The CDR3, as DNA: TGTGCCTGGACCCGGACAGGGACGGATATTGGCTACACCTTC.

The chain links TRBV20-1 to TRBJ2-5; 11 bases line up with TRBD2. The J segment lost 2 bases and the V segment lost 2 bases, leaving 4 bases of the junction unmatched. The CDR3 is 15 amino acids. Germline lookup yields CDR1 DFQATT and CDR2 SNEGSKA (reference sequence). The CDR3 spells CSARTSGGLQETQYF. CDR3 nucleotide sequence: TGCAGTGCTAGAACTAGCGGGGGTTTACAAGAGACCCAGTACTTC.

The rearrangement uses TRBV4-2 and TRBJ2-7; 7 bases agree with TRBD1. The CDR3 spans 13 residues. Germline-derived CDR1 and CDR2 are LGHNA and YNFKEQ. J gave up 7 bases and V 3 bases, and 6 bases lay outside the gene matches. For the CDR3, the DNA is TGTGCCAGCAGCCACGACAGGGTAGGGGAGCAGTACTTC. It codes for CASSHDRVGEQYF.

A few counts support this clonotype. The V gene is TRBV20-1, the J gene TRBJ2-5; D perhaps matches TRBD1 (5 bases). The J call is uncertain, as TRBJ2-7 better fits the DNA end. The CDR3 consists of 13 residues. Germline-derived CDR1 and CDR2 are DFQATT and SNEGSKA (reference sequence). CDR3 nucleotide sequence: TGCAGTGCTGGACAAGGGTCTACCTACGAGCAGTACTTC. Translation gives CSAGQGSTYEQYF.

This clonotype was seen a handful of times. The rearrangement links TRBV16 to TRBJ1-1, with D uncertain. Deletions cut 1 base from V and 4 bases from J, with 16 bases between. The germline V gene has CDR1 KGHSY and CDR2 FQNENV. The CDR3 loop spans 16 amino acids. CDR3 amino acids: CASSQFTALGGTEAFF. In nucleotides, the CDR3 is TGTGCCAGCAGCCAATTTACAGCACTCGGAGGCACTGAAGCTTTCTTT.

The rearrangement links TRBV29-1 to TRBJ1-2; D ambiguous. CDR1 is SQVTM, CDR2 ANQGSEA, per germline. The CDR3 has 9 amino acids. Trimming removed 6 bases from V and 6 bases from J, with 5 bases in between. CDR3 region: CSVIDGYTF. In DNA form, the CDR3 reads TGCAGCGTAATAGATGGCTACACCTTC.

This sequence joins TRBV30 and TRBJ2-4; weak D call: TRBD2 (7 bases). Germline values: CDR1 GTSNPN, CDR2 SVGIG (reference sequence). Trimming removed 1 base from V and 8 bases from J, with 12 bases in between. This CDR3 contains 13 residues. CDR3 nucleotides: TGTGCCTGGAGTGGAGGGGGGGGGGACATTCAGTACTTC. Protein: CAWSGGGGDIQYF.

The V gene is TRBV6-6, the J gene TRBJ2-1, with 9 bases fitting TRBD1. Germline V CDR1 and CDR2: MNHNY, SVGAGI (reference sequence). Losses at the gene ends were 5 bases for V and 6 bases for J; bases not matched to a gene: 5. The CDR3 covers 14 residues. CDR3 in amino acids: CASSQRTGVNEQFF. CDR3 nucleotide sequence: TGTGCCAGCAGTCAACGGACAGGGGTCAATGAGCAGTTCTTC.

This clonotype was detected only a few times. This chain links TRBV6-5 with TRBJ1-2; D gene unclear. This CDR3 region has 14 residues. The ends were cut back, 2 bases at V and 7 bases at J, with 14 bases in the middle. CDR1 and CDR2 (germline): MNHEY, SVGAGI. This CDR3 is CASSYTFPRGGYTF. DNA of the CDR3: TGTGCCAGCAGTTACACATTTCCCCGGGGTGGCTACACCTTC.

The table lists this clonotype with many counts. The J gene is TRBJ2-3, the V gene TRBV15; TRBD2 might be the D (5 bases). This CDR3 comprises 15 residues. Trimming removed 3 bases from V and 3 bases from J, with 13 bases in between. The germline CDR1 and CDR2 sequences are LNHNV and YYDKDF (reference sequence). The CDR3 DNA reads as TGTGCCACCAGCAGCATCTCCCTAGCTACAGATACGCAGTATTTT. Residues: CATSSISLATDTQYF. Full variable domain (rest looked up from reference TRBV15 and TRBJ2-3): DAMVIQNPRYQVTQFGKPVTLSCSQTLNHNVMYWYQQKSSQAPKLLFHYYDKDFNNEADTPDNFQSRRPNTSFCFLDIRSPGLGDTAMYLCATSSISLATDTQYFGPGTRLTVL.

The chain employs TRBV10-3 and TRBJ2-7, with 9 bases aligning to TRBD2. From germline, CDR1 is ENHRY and CDR2 SYGVKD. This CDR3 is built from 15 residues. The V gene end was trimmed by 4 bases and the J gene end by 0 bases; junction bases not matched to a gene: 4. CDR3 amino acids: CAISGGSGSSYEQYF. The CDR3 DNA follows: TGTGCCATCAGTGGTGGTAGCGGGAGCTCCTACGAGCAGTACTTC.

The rearrangement links TRBV2 to TRBJ1-5; 10 bases map to TRBD1. Per the germline V gene, CDR1 is SNHLY and CDR2 is FYNNEI. J lost 4 bases, V lost 6 bases, and 6 bases had no gene match. This CDR3 is built from 15 residues. The CDR3 DNA reads TGTGCCAGCAGAAGGGACAGGGGTCGGAATCAGCCCCAGCATTTT. Residues: CASRRDRGRNQPQHF.

This clonotype turned up a few times. The chain carries TRBV6-5 and TRBJ2-4, with 9 bases identical to TRBD1. V lost 5 bases and J lost 7; bases outside the gene matches: 6. The CDR3 runs to 14 residues. Germline assignment: CDR1 MNHEY and CDR2 SVGAGI. The CDR3 spells CASSTGTGTNIQYF. CDR3 bases: TGTGCCAGCAGTACGGGGACAGGGACGAACATTCAGTACTTC.

The gene calls are TRBV25-1 and TRBJ2-1; TRBD1 matches 7 bases. The CDR3 has 15 amino acids. Germline values: CDR1 MGHDK, CDR2 SYGVNS. The junction had 12 bases not matched to a gene; V was cut back by 8 bases and J by 5 bases. The CDR3 loop is CASSNAGTADNEQFF. CDR3 sequence (DNA): TGTGCCAGCTCGAACGCCGGGACAGCGGACAATGAGCAGTTCTTC.

This clonotype was counted between two and nine times. The chain couples TRBV20-1 to TRBJ2-5, with D hard to call. Trimming cost V 5 bases and J 5 bases, with 15 bases left between them. The CDR3 has 13 amino acids. Germline V gene sequence: CDR1 DFQATT, CDR2 SNEGSKA (reference sequence). This chain's CDR3 is CSAQEIGRETQYF. CDR3 DNA sequence: TGCAGTGCTCAAGAAATCGGACGCGAGACCCAGTACTTC.

CDR3 DNA sequence: TGTGCCATCAGTGAGTCTCCCCAGCGGGGTACGGTCGGGGAGCTGTTTTTT. The encoded protein is CAISESPQRGTVGELFF. This chain joins TRBV10-3 and TRBJ2-2; 7 bases are shared with TRBD2. There are 17 residues in the CDR3. The germline gives CDR1 ENHRY, CDR2 SYGVKD. Trimming took 0 bases from V and 7 from J; bases not matched to a gene: 11.